This T cell receptor (beta chain) is drawn from a study of T-cell reconstitution after alpha-beta-depleted transplantation in children (dated by TCRdb to the mid-2010s). Background on the whole study: The study quantitatively tracked T-cell immune reconstitution after TCRalphabeta/CD19-depleted allogeneic hematopoietic cell transplantation in children using TCR repertoire profiling. Summary of the overall study and its limitations: The frequencies of hyperexpanded clones fell over the following months, and after one year, T-cell counts and TCRbeta diversity were mostly attributed to newly produced T cells. The apparently early recovery of alphabetaT-cell counts about two months after transplant reportedly depended on only several hundred rapidly expanded clones that came from non-depleted graft cells. The high TCRbeta diversity at day 60 in some patients was ascribed to recipient T cells and intrathymic progenitors that had survived conditioning.

From V the trimming removes 1 base and from J it removes 5 bases, while the gene matches leave 9 bases of the junction unaccounted for. Counted from cysteine to phenylalanine, this CDR3 has 17 amino acids. The retained sequence is limited to the CDR3, 51 bases, with the frame set at the first base. From the germline V gene, CDR1 is SGHAT and CDR2 is FQNNGV. Taken with the paper, the label for treatment or condition translates to: allogeneic hematopoietic cell transplantation with graft depleted of TCRalphabeta T cells and CD19 B cells. The transplant recipients were children given TCRalphabeta/CD19-depleted allogeneic hematopoietic cell grafts. In this sample, this clonotype turned up a few times. What this receptor recognizes is not known. Per-nucleotide qualities are absent, and no much larger clonotype sits a single base away. Receptor libraries were prepared by PCR. The sequencing machine was an Illumina HiSeq 2500. TCR libraries were prepared with molecular barcoding, using unique molecular identifiers to normalize TCRbeta repertoire quantification. TCRdb reprocessed the public reads (quality trimming at Q25 with fastp, clone calling with MiXCR) and kept in-frame beta chains. Identical CDR3 protein sequences are pooled into one entry, listed with their most common genes and DNA. Counted in this sample were about 980,000 distinct CDR3 sequences; about 29% of them appeared once. Clones ranked in the top ten supply about 28% of the sample.

This clonotype was sampled from a boy in the first two years of life who had a stem cell transplant for SCID, so the T cells may come from the graft donor. Recombination linked TRBV11-2 to TRBJ1-1, with 11 middle bases fitting TRBD1. Specimen: PBMCs, mostly from graft donor cells, collected 360 days after TCRalphabeta/CD19-depleted stem cell transplant. CDR3 region: CASSLVLGQGAHTEAFF. The DNA is as follows: TGTGCCAGCAGCTTAGTCCTCGGACAGGGGGCCCATACTGAAGCTTTCTTT.